The clone carrying this T cell receptor (beta chain) has only a few counts. Its cognate antigen is unknown. The data are from a study of T cells in Graves' hyperthyroidism and ophthalmopathy. Study results and caveats: Blood also contained most expanded thyroid clonotypes above 0.001.

TCR beta CDR3 regions were amplified from RNA. First-round RT-PCR with HTBI primers amplified the TCR CDR3 region. MiXCR, applied by TCRdb to the multiplex PCR reads, yields one record per CDR3 protein. The sample contains about 350,000 distinct CDR3 sequences, around 14% of which appear only once. Germline values: CDR1 MNHEY, CDR2 SMNVEV (reference sequence). V dropped 6 bases and J dropped 9; count of bases not matched to a gene: 11. The CDR3 has 13 residues. Material for sequencing was blood. The clonotype originates from a woman in her 30s with Graves' hyperthyroidism. V is TRBV27 and J is TRBJ2-7, with 7 bases fitting TRBD2. The CDR3 region is CASSYTLAALQYF. For the CDR3, the DNA is TGTGCCAGCAGCTACACCCTAGCGGCCCTGCAGTACTTC.